This T cell receptor (beta chain) emerged from a study of blood T cell repertoires in COVID-19. Study overall: Donors in the United States, Italy and Spain gave samples during acute or convalescent COVID-19. T cells, B-cell-depleted T cells, or PBMCs provided the cDNA or gDNA that served as material.

Germline assignment: CDR1 MNHNY and CDR2 SVGAGI (reference sequence). The CDR3 extends over 16 amino acids. The junction had 15 bases not matched to a gene; V was cut back by 7 bases and J by 4 bases. Original methodology: The authors estimated nucleated cell counts from reference gene primer amplification. Data came from immunoSEQ multiplex PCR; TCRdb stores just in-frame clones and leaves some out. V, J and clone size reflect that table, while D and trimming were determined from the DNA. This table holds some 530,000 clones, roughly 85% found once. The chain joins TRBV6-6 to TRBJ1-1; 7 nucleotides agree with TRBD1. The material sequenced was peripheral blood. The TCR was taken from a human donor in a cohort sampled during active COVID-19. CDR3 region: CASTLGQNLGTTEAFF. The CDR3 coding sequence is TGTGCCAGCACCTTGGGACAGAACCTCGGGACCACTGAAGCTTTCTTT.